This T cell receptor (beta chain) was identified in a study of T cell responses to AZD1222 COVID-19 vaccine. Study-wide background: The analysis combined second doses at about 4 or about 12 weeks. Broader study findings: Two AZD1222 administrations were followed by greater Spike-specific TCR breadth and depth. Seropositive AZD1222 recipients at baseline numbered only six or seven. Clonal diversity may have been underestimated, and the donors were mostly white British, with more females than males.

The table came from immunoSEQ multiplex PCR; TCRdb's copy has only in-frame clones and leaves some out. This table has 100,000 to 150,000 clones, 90% appearing once. CDR3 length: 14 amino acids. Germline V gene lookup returns CDR1 SNHLY and CDR2 FYNNEI. The V gene end was trimmed by 7 bases and the J gene end by 7 bases; junction bases not matched to a gene: 12. Concerning this clone: The antigen remains undetermined.

Sequenced material: peripheral blood, taken on day 0 of AZD1222 vaccination. The sequence derives from an adult in good health. The V gene is TRBV2, the J gene TRBJ2-7; TRBD1 aligns across 8 bases. In DNA form, the CDR3 reads TGTGCCAGCACACCGACAGGGGTTACTGGAGAGCAGTACTTC. It translates to CASTPTGVTGEQYF.